In its sample, the clone carrying this T cell receptor beta chain was seen a few times. No antigen is known for it. Whenever a sample was processed, at least 6 million PBMCs were isolated. This record belongs to a study of blood T cells in healthy people across ages. CDR1 MNHNY and CDR2 SVGAGI come from the germline V gene (reference sequence). This CDR3 is 14 amino acids long. Trimming took 5 bases from V and 2 from J, leaving 7 bases between them. Study observations and caveats: Donor CMV status was unknown, possibly confounding expanded clonotype changes.

Then a second PCR, running about 6 to 11 cycles, was carried out with a sample-barcoded 5' primer and a J-beta primer mix. TCRdb used MiXCR to reprocess the 5' RACE reads, holding one entry per CDR3 protein. The sample shows roughly 800,000 distinct CDR3 sequences, roughly 64% of them seen only once. The chain is built from TRBV6-6 and TRBJ2-6; D is unclear. What was sequenced was blood. The receptor comes from a man aged 25-45 years in good health. The CDR3 here is CASSVWAGANVLTF. As DNA, the CDR3 is TGTGCCAGCAGTGTCTGGGCTGGGGCCAACGTCCTGACTTTC.